These 12 T cell receptor beta chains originate from one sample sequenced in a study of T cells in localized non-small cell lung cancer. Using immunoSEQ multiplex PCR, the repertoire was profiled, and TCRdb retains in-frame clones only, with some absent. Among roughly 61,000 clones, roughly 80% were seen once, and the ten largest hold under 5%. The sample consisted of PBMCs, taken before any cancer treatment. These receptor sequences come from a man aged 40-75 years with stage II lung adenocarcinoma.

The chain combines TRBV6-1 with TRBJ2-7; 7 nucleotides agree with TRBD1. The CDR3 totals 13 residues. Germline V gene lookup returns CDR1 MNHNS and CDR2 SASEGT. The junction had 10 bases not matched to a gene; V was cut back by 9 bases and J by 5 bases. The CDR3 spells CASSRQGGDEQYF. The CDR3, as DNA: TGTGCCAGTAGCAGACAGGGCGGCGACGAGCAGTACTTC.

This chain links TRBV29-1 with TRBJ2-5; 11 bases line up with TRBD2. V was clipped by 4 bases and J by 0 bases; unmatched bases: 4. CDR3 length: 15 residues. CDR1 and CDR2 (germline): SQVTM, ANQGSEA. The CDR3 DNA follows: TGCAGCGTTGGTGGACTAGCGGGTTACCAAGAGACCCAGTACTTC. This gives the protein CSVGGLAGYQETQYF.

The sample holds one count of this clone. The J gene is TRBJ1-2, the V gene TRBV6-1, with 7 nucleotides matching TRBD1. V lost 7 bases and J lost 0; bases outside the gene matches: 8. The germline V gene encodes CDR1 MNHNS and CDR2 SASEGT. The CDR3 contains 15 residues. The CDR3 spells CASKLTGSANYGYTF. As DNA, the CDR3 is TGTGCCAGCAAATTGACAGGGTCCGCTAACTATGGCTACACCTTC.

The CDR3 sequence is CASSLYRTLDIQYF. CDR3 nucleotides: TGTGCCAGCAGCTTGTACAGGACGTTGGACATTCAGTACTTC. J is TRBJ2-4 and V is TRBV5-6; D perhaps matches TRBD1 (5 bases). V lost 1 base, J lost 8 bases, and 13 bases lay in between. Germline CDR1 is SGHDT and CDR2 is YYEEEE. The CDR3 sequence is 14 residues long.

CDR3 nucleotide sequence: TGTGCCAGCGTACCTCTAGCGGGAGGTTACAATGAGCAGTTCTTC. It specifies CASVPLAGGYNEQFF. The chain joins TRBV2 to TRBJ2-1; 11 nucleotides agree with TRBD2. With V trimmed by 8 bases and J by 4 bases, 7 bases remained unmatched. Germline CDR1 is SNHLY and CDR2 is FYNNEI. The CDR3 is 15 residues long.

V gene TRBV9 combines with J gene TRBJ1-5; D uncertain. The V and J ends lost 0 bases and 5 bases respectively, with 12 bases between them. CDR3 size: 15 residues. Germline CDR1 is SGDLS and CDR2 is YYNGEE. CDR3 amino acids: CASSVGADQDQPQHF. The CDR3 nucleotides read TGTGCCAGCAGCGTAGGGGCAGACCAGGATCAGCCCCAGCATTTT.

This clone was seen just once. The chain links TRBV19 to TRBJ1-5, with D perhaps TRBD1 (5 bases). The ends were cut back, 2 bases at V and 4 bases at J, with 18 bases in the middle. The CDR3 extends over 17 amino acids. Germline V gives CDR1 LNHDA, CDR2 SQIVND (reference sequence). As DNA, the CDR3 is TGTGCCAGTAGTATAAGTGGGGGATTAATTTGGAATCAGCCCCAGCATTTT. This translates into CASSISGGLIWNQPQHF.

The chain employs TRBV28 and TRBJ2-2, with D perhaps TRBD2 (5 bases). Trimming removed 3 bases from V and 7 bases from J, with 21 bases in between. CDR3 length: 17 residues. Germline CDR1 reads MDHEN; CDR2 reads SYDVKM. The chain's CDR3 is CASSFSLMVGGFGELFF. In DNA form, the CDR3 reads TGTGCCAGCAGTTTTTCCCTCATGGTCGGCGGGTTCGGGGAGCTGTTTTTT.

In this sample, this clone turned up once. The J gene is TRBJ2-1, the V gene TRBV2, with 8 positions matching TRBD2. The junction had 2 bases not matched to a gene; V was cut back by 2 bases and J by 8 bases. CDR3 size: 13 residues. CDR1 is SNHLY, CDR2 FYNNEI, per germline. The CDR3 nucleotides are TGTGCCAGCAGTGAAAGGACTAGCTATGAGCAGTTCTTC. This encodes CASSERTSYEQFF.

The chain is built from TRBV6-4 and TRBJ2-3; the D gene is possibly TRBD2 (6 bases). Germline CDR1 and CDR2: MRHNA and SNTAGT. This CDR3 comprises 15 residues. V lost 0 bases, J lost 0 bases, and 7 bases lay in between. As DNA, the CDR3 is TGTGCCAGCAGTGACTCGGAGGGGAGCACAGATACGCAGTATTTT. This encodes CASSDSEGSTDTQYF.

The count of this clone is one. The CDR3 protein is CASSYRGGGPQHF. The CDR3 DNA follows: TGTGCCAGCAGTTACAGGGGGGGAGGGCCCCAGCATTTT. The chain joins TRBV6-5 to TRBJ1-5; maybe TRBD1 (6 bases). The V gene lost 2 bases and the J gene lost 9 bases, with 11 bases spanning the gap. CDR1 is MNHEY and CDR2 is SVGAGI in the germline V gene. This CDR3 is built from 13 residues.

This clone was found a few times. The chain employs TRBV18 and TRBJ1-1, with 7 positions matching TRBD1. CDR3 length: 14 amino acids. Germline trimming cut 1 base from V and 6 bases from J; bases unmatched to any gene: 5. The germline V gene encodes CDR1 KGHSH and CDR2 LQKENI. Written as DNA, the CDR3 is TGTGCCAGCTCACCACAGGGGGCGTTCTCTGAAGCTTTCTTT. Translating it yields CASSPQGAFSEAFF.